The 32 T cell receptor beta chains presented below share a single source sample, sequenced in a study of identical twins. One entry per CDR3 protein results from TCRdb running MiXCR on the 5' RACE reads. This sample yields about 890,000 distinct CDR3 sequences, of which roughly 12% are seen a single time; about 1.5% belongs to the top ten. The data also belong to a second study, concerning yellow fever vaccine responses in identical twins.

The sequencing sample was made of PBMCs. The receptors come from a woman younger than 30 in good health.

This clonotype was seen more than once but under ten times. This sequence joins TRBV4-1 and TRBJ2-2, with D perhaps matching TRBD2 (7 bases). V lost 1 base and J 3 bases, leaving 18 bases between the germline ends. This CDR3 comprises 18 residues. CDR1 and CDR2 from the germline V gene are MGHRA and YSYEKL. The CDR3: CASSQGTKGGDDTGELFF. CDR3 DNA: TGCGCCAGCAGCCAAGGGACTAAAGGGGGGGATGACACCGGGGAGCTGTTTTTT.

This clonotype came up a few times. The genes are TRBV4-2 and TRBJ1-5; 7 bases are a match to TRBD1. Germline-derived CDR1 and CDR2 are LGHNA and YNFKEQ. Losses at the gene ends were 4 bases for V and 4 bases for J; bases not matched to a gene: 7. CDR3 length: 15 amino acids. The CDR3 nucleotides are TGTGCCAGCAGCCGCGCCACAGGGGATAATCAGCCCCAGCATTTT. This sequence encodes CASSRATGDNQPQHF.

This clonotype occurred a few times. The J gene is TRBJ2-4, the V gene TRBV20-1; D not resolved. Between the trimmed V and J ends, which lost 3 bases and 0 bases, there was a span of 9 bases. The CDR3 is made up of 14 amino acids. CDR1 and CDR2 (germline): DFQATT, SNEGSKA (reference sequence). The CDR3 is CSASRRLAKNIQYF. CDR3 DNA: TGCAGTGCTAGTAGGCGCTTAGCCAAAAACATTCAGTACTTC.

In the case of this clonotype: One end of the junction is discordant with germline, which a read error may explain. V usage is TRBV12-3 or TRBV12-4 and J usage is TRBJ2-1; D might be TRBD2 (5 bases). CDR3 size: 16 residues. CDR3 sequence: CASSLGGLLVYSEQFF. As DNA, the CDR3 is TGTGCCAGCAGTTTAGGTGGACTTCTCGTTTACAGTGAGCAGTTCTTC.

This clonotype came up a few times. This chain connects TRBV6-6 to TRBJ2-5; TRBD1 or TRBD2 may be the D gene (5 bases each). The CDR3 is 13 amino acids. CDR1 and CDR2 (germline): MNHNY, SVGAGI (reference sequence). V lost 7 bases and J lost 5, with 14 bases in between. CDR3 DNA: TGTGCCAGCATGCCCCAGGGAGTCGAGACCCAGTACTTC. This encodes CASMPQGVETQYF.

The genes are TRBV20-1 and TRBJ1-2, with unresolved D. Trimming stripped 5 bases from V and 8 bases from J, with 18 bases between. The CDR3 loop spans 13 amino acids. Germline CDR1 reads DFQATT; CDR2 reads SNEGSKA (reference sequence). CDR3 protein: CSAEARPPRGYTF. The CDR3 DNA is TGCAGTGCTGAGGCCAGGCCTCCAAGGGGCTACACCTTC.

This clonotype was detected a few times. The CDR3 here is CASSRRANEKLFF. In DNA form, the CDR3 reads TGTGCCAGCAGCCGGAGGGCTAATGAAAAACTGTTTTTT. V gene TRBV13 combines with J gene TRBJ1-4; D not resolved. The germline V gene encodes CDR1 PRHDT and CDR2 FYEKMQ (reference sequence). The ends were cut back, 5 bases at V and 3 bases at J, with 7 bases in the middle. The CDR3 totals 13 residues.

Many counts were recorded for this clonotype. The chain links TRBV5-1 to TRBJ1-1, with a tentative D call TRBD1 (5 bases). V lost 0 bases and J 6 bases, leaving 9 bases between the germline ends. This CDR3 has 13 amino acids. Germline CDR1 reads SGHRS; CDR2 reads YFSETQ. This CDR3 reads CASSLVGGAEAFF. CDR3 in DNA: TGCGCCAGCAGCTTGGTTGGGGGGGCTGAAGCTTTCTTT.

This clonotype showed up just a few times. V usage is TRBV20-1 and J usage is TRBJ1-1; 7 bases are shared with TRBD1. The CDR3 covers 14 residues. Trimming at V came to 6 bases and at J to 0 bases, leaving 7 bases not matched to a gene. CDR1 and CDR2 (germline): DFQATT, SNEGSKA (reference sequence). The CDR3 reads CSAPTGTMNTEAFF. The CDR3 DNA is TGCAGTGCGCCGACAGGGACGATGAACACTGAAGCTTTCTTT.

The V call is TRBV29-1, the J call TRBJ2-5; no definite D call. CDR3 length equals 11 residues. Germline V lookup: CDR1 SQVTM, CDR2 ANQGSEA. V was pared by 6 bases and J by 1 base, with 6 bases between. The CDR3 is CSVYSQETQYF. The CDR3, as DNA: TGCAGCGTCTACTCCCAAGAGACCCAGTACTTC.

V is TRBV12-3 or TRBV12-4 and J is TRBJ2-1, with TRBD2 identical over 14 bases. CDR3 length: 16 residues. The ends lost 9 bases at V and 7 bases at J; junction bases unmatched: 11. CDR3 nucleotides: TGTGCCAGTGAGACGGGGACTAGCGGGGGTAGGAATGAGCAGTTCTTC. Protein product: CASETGTSGGRNEQFF.

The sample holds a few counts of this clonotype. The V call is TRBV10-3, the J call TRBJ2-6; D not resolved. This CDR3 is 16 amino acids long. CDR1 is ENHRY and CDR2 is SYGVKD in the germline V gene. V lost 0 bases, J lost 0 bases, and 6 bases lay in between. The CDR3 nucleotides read TGTGCCATCAGTGAGTCGTTGGGCTCTGGGGCCAACGTCCTGACTTTC. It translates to CAISESLGSGANVLTF.

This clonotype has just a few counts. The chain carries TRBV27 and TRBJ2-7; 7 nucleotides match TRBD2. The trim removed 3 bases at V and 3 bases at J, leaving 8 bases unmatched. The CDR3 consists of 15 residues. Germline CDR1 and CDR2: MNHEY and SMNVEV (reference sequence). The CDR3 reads CASSFYTRGVYEQYF. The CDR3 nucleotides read TGTGCCAGCAGTTTCTATACTCGGGGGGTCTACGAGCAGTACTTC.

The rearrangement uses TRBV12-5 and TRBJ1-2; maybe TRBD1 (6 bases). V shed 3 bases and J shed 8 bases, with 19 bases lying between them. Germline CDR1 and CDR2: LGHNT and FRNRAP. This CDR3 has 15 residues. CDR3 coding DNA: TGTGCTAGTGGTTTCCATAAGTCCTCCCAGGGGGGCTACACCTTC. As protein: CASGFHKSSQGGYTF.

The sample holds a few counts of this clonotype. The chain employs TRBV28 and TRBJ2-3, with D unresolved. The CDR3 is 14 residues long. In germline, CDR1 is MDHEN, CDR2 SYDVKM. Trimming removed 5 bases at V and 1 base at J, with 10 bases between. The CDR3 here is CASSLNYRTDTQYF. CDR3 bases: TGTGCCAGCAGTCTGAACTACCGCACAGATACGCAGTATTTT.

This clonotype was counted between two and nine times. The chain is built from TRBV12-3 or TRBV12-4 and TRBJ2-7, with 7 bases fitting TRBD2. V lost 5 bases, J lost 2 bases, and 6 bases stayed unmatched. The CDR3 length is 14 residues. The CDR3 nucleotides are TGTGCCAGCAGTCCCGGCGGGGGACCCTACGAGCAGTACGTC. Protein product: CASSPGGGPYEQYV.

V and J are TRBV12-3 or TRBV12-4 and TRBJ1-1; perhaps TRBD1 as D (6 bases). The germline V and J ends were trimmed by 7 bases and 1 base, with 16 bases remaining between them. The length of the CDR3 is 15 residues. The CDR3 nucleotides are TGTGCCAGCACTCCGGGGGGCAGCCGGAACACTGAAGCTTTCTTT. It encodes CASTPGGSRNTEAFF.

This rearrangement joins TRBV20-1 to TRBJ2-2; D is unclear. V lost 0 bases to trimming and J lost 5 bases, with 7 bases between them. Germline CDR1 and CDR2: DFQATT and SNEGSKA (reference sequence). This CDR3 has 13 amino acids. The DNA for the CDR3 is TGCAGTGCTAGAGACTTGGTGACCGGGGAGCTGTTTTTT. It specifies CSARDLVTGELFF.

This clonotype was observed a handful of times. The CDR3 DNA reads as TGTGCCAGCAGCAAGTCGCCCTCCGGGACACCCAAAGAGACCCAGTACTTC. Translation: CASSKSPSGTPKETQYF. This chain joins TRBV21-1 and TRBJ2-5; no check of the table's D call, TRBD1, against the DNA was made. TRBV21-1 is recorded as a pseudogene. The CDR3 consists of 17 residues.

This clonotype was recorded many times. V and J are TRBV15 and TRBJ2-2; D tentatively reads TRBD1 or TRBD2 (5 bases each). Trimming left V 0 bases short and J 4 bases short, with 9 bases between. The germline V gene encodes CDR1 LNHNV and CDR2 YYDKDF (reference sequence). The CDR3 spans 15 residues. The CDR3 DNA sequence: TGTGCCACCAGCAGAGATCTTGGGACCACCGGGGAGCTGTTTTTT. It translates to CATSRDLGTTGELFF.

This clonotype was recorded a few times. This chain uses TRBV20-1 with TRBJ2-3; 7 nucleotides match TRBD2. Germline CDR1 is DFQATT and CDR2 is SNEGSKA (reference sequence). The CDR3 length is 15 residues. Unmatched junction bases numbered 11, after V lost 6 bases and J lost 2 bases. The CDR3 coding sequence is TGCAGTGCCCCCAGAGGCGGGGGATACACAGATACGCAGTATTTT. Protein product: CSAPRGGGYTDTQYF.

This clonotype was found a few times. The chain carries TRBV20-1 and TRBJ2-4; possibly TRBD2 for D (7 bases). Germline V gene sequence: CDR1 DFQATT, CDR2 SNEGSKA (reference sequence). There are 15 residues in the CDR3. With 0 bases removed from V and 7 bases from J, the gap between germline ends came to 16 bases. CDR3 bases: TGCAGTGCTAGAGATTCCGGGGGGCGGGGGAACATTCAGTACTTC. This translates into CSARDSGGRGNIQYF.

The CDR3 region is CASRVAGGPSYEQYF. DNA for the CDR3: TGTGCCAGCAGGGTAGCGGGAGGTCCATCCTACGAGCAGTACTTC. The gene calls are TRBV28 and TRBJ2-7; 10 bases align to TRBD2. Germline trimming cut 6 bases from V and 1 base from J; bases unmatched to any gene: 6. Germline V lookup: CDR1 MDHEN, CDR2 SYDVKM. The CDR3 has 15 amino acids.

The CDR3 DNA follows: TGTGCCACAGGGACAGGGAGGACCGGGGAGCTGTTTTTT. The encoded protein is CATGTGRTGELFF. The chain joins TRBV24-1 to TRBJ2-2; 9 nucleotides match TRBD1. In germline, CDR1 is KGHDR, CDR2 SFDVKD. This CDR3 has 13 amino acids. The V gene end was trimmed by 10 bases and the J gene end by 5 bases; junction bases not matched to a gene: 4.

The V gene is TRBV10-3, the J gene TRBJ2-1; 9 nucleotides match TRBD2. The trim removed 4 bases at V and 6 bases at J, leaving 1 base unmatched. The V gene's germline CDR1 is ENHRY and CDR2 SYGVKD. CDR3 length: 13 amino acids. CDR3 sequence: CAISGGGGNEQFF. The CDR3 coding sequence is TGTGCCATCAGTGGCGGGGGGGGCAATGAGCAGTTCTTC.

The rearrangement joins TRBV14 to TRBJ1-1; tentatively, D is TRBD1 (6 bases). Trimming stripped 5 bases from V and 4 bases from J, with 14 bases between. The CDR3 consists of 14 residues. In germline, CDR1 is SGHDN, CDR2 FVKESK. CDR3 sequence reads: CASSSIPGVTEAFF. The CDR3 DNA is TGTGCCAGCAGCTCTATCCCAGGGGTCACTGAAGCTTTCTTT.

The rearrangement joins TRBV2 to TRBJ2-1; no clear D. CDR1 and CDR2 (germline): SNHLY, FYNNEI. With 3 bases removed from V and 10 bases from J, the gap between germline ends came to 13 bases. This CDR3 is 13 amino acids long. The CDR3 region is CASSDHSWEEQFF. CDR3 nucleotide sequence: TGTGCCAGCAGTGATCATTCTTGGGAAGAGCAGTTCTTC.

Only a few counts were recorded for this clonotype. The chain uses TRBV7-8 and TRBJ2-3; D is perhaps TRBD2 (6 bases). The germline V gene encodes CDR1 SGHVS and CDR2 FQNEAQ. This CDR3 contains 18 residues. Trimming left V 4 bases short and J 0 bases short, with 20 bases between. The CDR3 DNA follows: TGTGCCAGCAGCTCCCAATCAAGACTAGTTCTTAGCACAGATACGCAGTATTTT. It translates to CASSSQSRLVLSTDTQYF.

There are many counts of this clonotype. Here the CDR3 reads CASSLTSSNEQFF. As DNA, the CDR3 is TGTGCCAGCAGTTTGACTAGCAGCAATGAGCAGTTCTTC. This chain links TRBV27 with TRBJ2-1; 7 bases agree with TRBD2. Losses at the gene ends were 3 bases for V and 6 bases for J; bases not matched to a gene: 2. Per germline, CDR1 MNHEY and CDR2 SMNVEV (reference sequence). The CDR3 is 13 residues long.

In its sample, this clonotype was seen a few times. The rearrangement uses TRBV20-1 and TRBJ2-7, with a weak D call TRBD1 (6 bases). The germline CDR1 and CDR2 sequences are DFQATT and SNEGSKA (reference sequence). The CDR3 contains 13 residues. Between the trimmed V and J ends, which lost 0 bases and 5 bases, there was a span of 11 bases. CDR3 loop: CSARDRGGHEQYV. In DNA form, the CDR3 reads TGCAGTGCTAGAGACAGGGGTGGCCACGAGCAGTACGTC.

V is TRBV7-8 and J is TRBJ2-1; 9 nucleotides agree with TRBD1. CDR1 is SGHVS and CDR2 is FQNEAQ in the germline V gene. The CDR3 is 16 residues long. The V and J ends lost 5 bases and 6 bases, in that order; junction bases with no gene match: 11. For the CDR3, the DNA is TGTGCCAGCAGCCCTAGGACAGGGGAGGGCCTCAATGAGCAGTTCTTC. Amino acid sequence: CASSPRTGEGLNEQFF.

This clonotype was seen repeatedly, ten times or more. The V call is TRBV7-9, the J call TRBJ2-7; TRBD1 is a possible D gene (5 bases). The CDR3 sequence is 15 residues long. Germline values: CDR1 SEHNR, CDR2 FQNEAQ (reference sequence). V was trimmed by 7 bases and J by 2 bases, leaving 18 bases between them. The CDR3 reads CASTTTDRPTYEQYF. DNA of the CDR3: TGTGCCAGCACCACAACCGACAGACCTACCTACGAGCAGTACTTC. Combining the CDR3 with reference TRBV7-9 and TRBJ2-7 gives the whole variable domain DTGVSQNPRHKITKRGQNVTFRCDPISEHNRLYWYRQTLGQGPEFLTYFQNEAQLEKSRLLSDRFSAERPKGSFSTLEIQRTEQGDSAMYLCASTTTDRPTYEQYFGPGTRLTVT.